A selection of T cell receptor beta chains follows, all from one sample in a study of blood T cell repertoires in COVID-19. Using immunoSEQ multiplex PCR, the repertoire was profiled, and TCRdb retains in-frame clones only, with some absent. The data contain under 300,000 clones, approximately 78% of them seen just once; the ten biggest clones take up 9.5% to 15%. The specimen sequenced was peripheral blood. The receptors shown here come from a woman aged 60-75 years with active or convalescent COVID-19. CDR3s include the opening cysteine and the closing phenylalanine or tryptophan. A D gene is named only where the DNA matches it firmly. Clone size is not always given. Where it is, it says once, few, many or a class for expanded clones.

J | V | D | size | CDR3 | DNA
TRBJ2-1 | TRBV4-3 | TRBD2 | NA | CASSPGGASSYNEQFF | TGCGCCAGCAGCCCGGGGGGGGCAAGCTCCTACAATGAGCAGTTCTTC
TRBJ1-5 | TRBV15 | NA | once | CATSRGQALNQPQHF | TGTGCCACCAGCAGAGGACAGGCCCTCAATCAGCCCCAGCATTTT
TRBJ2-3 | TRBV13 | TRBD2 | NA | CASSRRGLAGGPGDTQYF | TGTGCCAGCAGCCGAAGGGGACTAGCGGGGGGGCCGGGAGATACGCAGTATTTT
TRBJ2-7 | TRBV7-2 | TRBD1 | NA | CASSTDRGRSYEQYF | TGTGCCAGCAGCACGGACAGGGGGCGGTCCTACGAGCAGTACTTC
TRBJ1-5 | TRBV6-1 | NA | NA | CASSPAERNQPQHF | TGTGCCAGCAGTCCCGCCGAACGGAATCAGCCCCAGCATTTT
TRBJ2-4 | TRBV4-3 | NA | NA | CASSQGGGVQYF | TGCGCCAGCAGCCAAGGAGGGGGAGTTCAGTACTTC
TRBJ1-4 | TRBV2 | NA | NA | CASSPQGLDNEKLFF | TGTGCCAGCAGTCCTCAGGGTCTCGACAATGAAAAACTGTTTTTT
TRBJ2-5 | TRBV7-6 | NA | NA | CASSLSSEETQYF | TGTGCCAGCAGCTTAAGCTCCGAAGAGACCCAGTACTTC
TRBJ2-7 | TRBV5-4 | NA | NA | CASTEGRSSSYEQYF | TGTGCCAGCACCGAAGGGAGGTCGAGCTCCTACGAGCAGTACTTC
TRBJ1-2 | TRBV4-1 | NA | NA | CASSPAEGVGYGYTF | TGCGCCAGCAGCCCGGCCGAGGGGGTAGGCTATGGCTACACCTTC
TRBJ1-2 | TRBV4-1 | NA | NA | CASSQQGVNYGYTF | TGCGCCAGCAGCCAACAGGGTGTTAACTATGGCTACACCTTC
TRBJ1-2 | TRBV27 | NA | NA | CASSAAGPSGYTF | TGTGCCAGCAGTGCCGCGGGACCTAGTGGCTACACCTTC
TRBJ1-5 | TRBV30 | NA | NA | CAWTPGGTNQPQHF | TGTGCCTGGACCCCCGGTGGTACCAATCAGCCCCAGCATTTT
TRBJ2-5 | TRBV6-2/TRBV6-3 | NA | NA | CASSYPIRGARQETQYF | TGTGCCAGCAGTTACCCCATACGGGGGGCCCGGCAAGAGACCCAGTACTTC
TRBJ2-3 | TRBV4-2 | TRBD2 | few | CASSRLLAGDTDTQYF | TGTGCCAGCAGCCGACTACTAGCGGGGGATACAGATACGCAGTATTTT
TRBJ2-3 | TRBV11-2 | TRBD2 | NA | CASSPRGSGGTDTQYF | TGTGCCAGCAGCCCCAGGGGTAGCGGGGGCACAGATACGCAGTATTTT
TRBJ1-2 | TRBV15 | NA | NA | CATSIGGAGQNYGYTF | TGTGCCACCAGCATCGGAGGGGCGGGCCAGAACTATGGCTACACCTTC